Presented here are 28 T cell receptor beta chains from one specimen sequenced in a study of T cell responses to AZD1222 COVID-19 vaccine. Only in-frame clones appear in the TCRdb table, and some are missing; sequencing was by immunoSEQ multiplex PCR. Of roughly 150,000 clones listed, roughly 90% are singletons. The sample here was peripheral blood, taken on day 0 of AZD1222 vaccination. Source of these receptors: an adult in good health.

CDR3 bases: TGCGCCAGCAGCCAAGCTTTCGATTACCAAGAGACCCAGTACTTC. Protein: CASSQAFDYQETQYF. The genes are TRBV4-3 and TRBJ2-5; D remains ambiguous. The CDR3 is 15 residues long. Germline V gene sequence: CDR1 LGHNA, CDR2 YSLEER. V shed 1 base and J shed 0 bases, with 9 bases lying between them.

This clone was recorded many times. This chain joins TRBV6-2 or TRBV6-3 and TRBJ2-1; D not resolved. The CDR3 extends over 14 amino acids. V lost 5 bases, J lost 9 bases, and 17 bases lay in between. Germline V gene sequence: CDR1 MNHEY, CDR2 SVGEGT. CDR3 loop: CASSAWNTGAEQFF. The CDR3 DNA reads TGTGCCAGCAGTGCGTGGAATACTGGCGCTGAGCAGTTCTTC.

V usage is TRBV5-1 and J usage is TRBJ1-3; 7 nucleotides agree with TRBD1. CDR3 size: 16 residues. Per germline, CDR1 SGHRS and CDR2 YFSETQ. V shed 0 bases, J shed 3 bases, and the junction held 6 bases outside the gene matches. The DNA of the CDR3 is TGCGCCAGCAGCTTGGAGGGGGCACAAGGTGGAAACACCATATATTTT. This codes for CASSLEGAQGGNTIYF. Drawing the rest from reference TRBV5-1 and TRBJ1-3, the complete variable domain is KAGVTQTPRYLIKTRGQQVTLSCSPISGHRSVSWYQQTPGQGLQFLFEYFSETQRNKGNFPGRFSGRQFSNSRSEMNVSTLELGDSALYLCASSLEGAQGGNTIYFGEGSWLTVV.

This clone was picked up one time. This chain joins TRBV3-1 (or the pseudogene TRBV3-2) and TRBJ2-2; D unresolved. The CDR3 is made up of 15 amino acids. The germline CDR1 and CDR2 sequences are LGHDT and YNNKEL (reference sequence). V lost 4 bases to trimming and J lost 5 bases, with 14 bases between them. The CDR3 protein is CASSRAKPLTGELFF. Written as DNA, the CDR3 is TGTGCCAGCAGCCGGGCAAAGCCCCTAACCGGGGAGCTGTTTTTT.

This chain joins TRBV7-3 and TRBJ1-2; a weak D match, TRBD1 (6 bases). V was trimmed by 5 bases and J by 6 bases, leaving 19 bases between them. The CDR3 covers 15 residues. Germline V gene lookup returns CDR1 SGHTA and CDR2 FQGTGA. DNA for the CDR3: TGTGCCAGCAGCAGGGGGACTGGACTACAGAATGGCTACACCTTC. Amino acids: CASSRGTGLQNGYTF.

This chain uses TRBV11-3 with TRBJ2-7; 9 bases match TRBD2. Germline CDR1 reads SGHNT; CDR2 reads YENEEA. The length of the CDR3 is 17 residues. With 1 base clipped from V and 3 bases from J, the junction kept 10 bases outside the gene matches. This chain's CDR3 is CASSLVPPSGDLYEQYF. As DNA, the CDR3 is TGTGCCAGCAGCTTAGTCCCCCCTAGCGGGGATCTCTACGAGCAGTACTTC.

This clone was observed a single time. In DNA, the CDR3 is TGTGCCAGTAGTCCTACGGACAGGGGCTGGAACACTGAAGCTTTCTTT. Its translation is CASSPTDRGWNTEAFF. The V gene is TRBV19, the J gene TRBJ1-1, with 9 positions matching TRBD1. The CDR3 extends over 16 amino acids. The germline V gene encodes CDR1 LNHDA and CDR2 SQIVND (reference sequence). J lost 1 base, V lost 5 bases, and 8 bases had no gene match.

The CDR3 spells CASSYSRQGGEKLFF. For the CDR3, the DNA is TGTGCCAGCAGTTACTCCCGACAGGGGGGGGAAAAACTGTTTTTT. The V gene is TRBV6-5, the J gene TRBJ1-4, with 9 bases identical to TRBD1. The germline CDR1 and CDR2 sequences are MNHEY and SVGAGI. This CDR3 contains 15 residues. After removal of 0 bases from V and 8 bases from J, the junction contained 4 bases not matched to a gene.

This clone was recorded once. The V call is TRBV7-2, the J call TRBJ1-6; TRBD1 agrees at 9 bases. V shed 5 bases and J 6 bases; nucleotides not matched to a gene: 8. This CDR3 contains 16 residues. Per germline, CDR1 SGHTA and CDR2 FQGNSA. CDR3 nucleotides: TGTGCCAGCAGCCTAAACCGGGACAGGGTTAATTCACCCCTCCACTTT. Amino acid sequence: CASSLNRDRVNSPLHF.

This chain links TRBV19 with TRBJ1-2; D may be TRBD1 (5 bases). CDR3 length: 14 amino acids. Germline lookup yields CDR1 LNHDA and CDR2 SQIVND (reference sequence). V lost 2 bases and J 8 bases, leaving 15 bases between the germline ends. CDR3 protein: CASSITGQGHGYTF. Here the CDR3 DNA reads TGTGCCAGTAGTATAACGGGGCAGGGTCACGGCTACACCTTC.

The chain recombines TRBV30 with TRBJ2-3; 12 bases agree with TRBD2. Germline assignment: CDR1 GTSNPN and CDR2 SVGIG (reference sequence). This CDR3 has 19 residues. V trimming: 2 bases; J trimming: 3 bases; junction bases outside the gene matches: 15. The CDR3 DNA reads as TGTGCCTGGAGTCTCTTACACCTTGGACTAGCGGGGAGGACAGATACGCAGTATTTT. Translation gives CAWSLLHLGLAGRTDTQYF.

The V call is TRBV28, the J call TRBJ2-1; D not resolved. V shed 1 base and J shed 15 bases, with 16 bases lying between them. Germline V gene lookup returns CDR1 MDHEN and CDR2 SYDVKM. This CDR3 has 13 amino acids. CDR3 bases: TGTGCCAGCAGTTTATCCACATACAGTCCGGGGTTCTTC. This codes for CASSLSTYSPGFF.

CDR3 in DNA: TGTGCCAGCTCCGCGTTGACAGTGAACACTGAAGCTTTCTTT. As protein: CASSALTVNTEAFF. V and J are TRBV9 and TRBJ1-1, with D maybe TRBD1 (5 bases). Trimming took off 7 bases at V and 0 bases at J, with 13 bases between the two ends. In germline, CDR1 is SGDLS, CDR2 YYNGEE. The CDR3 runs 14 residues.

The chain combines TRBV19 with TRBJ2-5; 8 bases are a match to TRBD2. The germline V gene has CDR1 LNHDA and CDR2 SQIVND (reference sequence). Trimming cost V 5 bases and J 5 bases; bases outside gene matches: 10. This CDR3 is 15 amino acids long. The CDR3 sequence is CASSDGGAGEETQYF. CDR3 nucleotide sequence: TGTGCCAGTAGTGATGGTGGAGCGGGGGAGGAGACCCAGTACTTC.

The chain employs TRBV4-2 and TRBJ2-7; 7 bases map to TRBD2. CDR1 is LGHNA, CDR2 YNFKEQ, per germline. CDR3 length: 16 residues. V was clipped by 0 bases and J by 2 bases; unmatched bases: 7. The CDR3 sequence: CASSQDWGGSAYEQYF. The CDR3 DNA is TGTGCCAGCAGCCAAGATTGGGGGGGGTCTGCCTACGAGCAGTACTTC.

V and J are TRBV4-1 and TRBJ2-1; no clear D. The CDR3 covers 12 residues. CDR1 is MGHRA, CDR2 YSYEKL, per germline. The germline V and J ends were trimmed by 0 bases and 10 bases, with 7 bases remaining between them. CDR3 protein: CASSQDLQEQFF. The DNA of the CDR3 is TGCGCCAGCAGCCAAGATCTTCAGGAGCAGTTCTTC.

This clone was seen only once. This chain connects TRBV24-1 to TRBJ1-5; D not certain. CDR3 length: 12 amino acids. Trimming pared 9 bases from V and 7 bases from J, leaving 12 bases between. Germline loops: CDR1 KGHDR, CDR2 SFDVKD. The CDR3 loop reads CATLTPPQPQHF. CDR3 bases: TGTGCCACCCTAACCCCACCACAGCCCCAGCATTTT.

CDR3 coding DNA: TGTGCCAGCAACGATGGGGGGGAGACAGAGACCCAGTACTTC. This codes for CASNDGGETETQYF. The chain carries TRBV4-2 and TRBJ2-5; 7 bases are shared with TRBD2. Trimming at V came to 7 bases and at J to 4 bases, leaving 9 bases not matched to a gene. The V gene's germline CDR1 is LGHNA and CDR2 YNFKEQ. The CDR3 loop spans 14 amino acids.

The CDR3 coding sequence is TGTGCCAGCAGCCCCGGGTCCGGGAAAACTAATGAAAAACTGTTTTTT. This encodes CASSPGSGKTNEKLFF. V usage is TRBV5-4 and J usage is TRBJ1-4, with D uncertain. This CDR3 contains 16 residues. Trimming left V 4 bases short and J 1 base short, with 14 bases between. Germline V gives CDR1 SGHNT, CDR2 YYREEE (reference sequence).

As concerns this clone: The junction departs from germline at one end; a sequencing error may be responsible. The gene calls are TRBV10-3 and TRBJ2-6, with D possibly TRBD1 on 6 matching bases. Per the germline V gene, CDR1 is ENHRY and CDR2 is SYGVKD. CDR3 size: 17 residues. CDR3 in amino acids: CALSVDSTTSGANVLTF. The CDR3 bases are TGTGCCCTCAGCGTGGACAGTACCACCTCTGGGGCCAACGTCCTGACTTTC.

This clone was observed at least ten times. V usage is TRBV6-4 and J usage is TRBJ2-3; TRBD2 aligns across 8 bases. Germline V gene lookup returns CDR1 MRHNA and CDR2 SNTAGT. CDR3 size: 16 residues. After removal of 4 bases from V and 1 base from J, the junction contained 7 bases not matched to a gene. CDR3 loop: CASSASAGERTDTQYF. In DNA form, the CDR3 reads TGTGCCAGCAGTGCGTCAGCGGGGGAGCGCACAGATACGCAGTATTTT.

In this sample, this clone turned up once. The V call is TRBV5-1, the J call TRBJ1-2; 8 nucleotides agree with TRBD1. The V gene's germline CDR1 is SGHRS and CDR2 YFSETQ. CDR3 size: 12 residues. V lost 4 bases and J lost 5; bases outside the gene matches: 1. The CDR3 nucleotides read TGCGCCAGCAGCAGACAGGGGTATGGCTACACCTTC. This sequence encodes CASSRQGYGYTF. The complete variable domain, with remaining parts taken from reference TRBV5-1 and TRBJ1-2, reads KAGVTQTPRYLIKTRGQQVTLSCSPISGHRSVSWYQQTPGQGLQFLFEYFSETQRNKGNFPGRFSGRQFSNSRSEMNVSTLELGDSALYLCASSRQGYGYTFGSGTRLTVV.

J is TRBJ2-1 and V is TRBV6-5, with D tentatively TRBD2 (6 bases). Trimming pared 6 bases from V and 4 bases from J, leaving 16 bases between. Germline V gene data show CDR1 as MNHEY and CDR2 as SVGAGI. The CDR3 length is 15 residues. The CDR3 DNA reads TGTGCCAGCAGCCAAGGGCTAGCGCTATACAATGAGCAGTTCTTC. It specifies CASSQGLALYNEQFF.

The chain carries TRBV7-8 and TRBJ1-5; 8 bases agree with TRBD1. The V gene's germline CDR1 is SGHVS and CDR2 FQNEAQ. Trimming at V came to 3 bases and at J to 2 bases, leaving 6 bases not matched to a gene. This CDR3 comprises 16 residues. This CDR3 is CASSLRTGSGNQPQHF. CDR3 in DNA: TGTGCCAGCAGCTTGCGGACAGGGTCTGGCAATCAGCCCCAGCATTTT.

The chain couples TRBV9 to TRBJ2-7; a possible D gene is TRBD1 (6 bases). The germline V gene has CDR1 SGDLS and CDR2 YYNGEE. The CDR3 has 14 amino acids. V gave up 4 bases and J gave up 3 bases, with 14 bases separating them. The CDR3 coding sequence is TGTGCCAGCAGCCCCGACCCACAGGGCTACGAGCAGTACTTC. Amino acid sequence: CASSPDPQGYEQYF. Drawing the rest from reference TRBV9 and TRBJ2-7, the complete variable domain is DSGVTQTPKHLITATGQRVTLRCSPRSGDLSVYWYQQSLDQGLQFLIQYYNGEERAKGNILERFSAQQFPDLHSELNLSSLELGDSALYFCASSPDPQGYEQYFGPGTRLTVT.

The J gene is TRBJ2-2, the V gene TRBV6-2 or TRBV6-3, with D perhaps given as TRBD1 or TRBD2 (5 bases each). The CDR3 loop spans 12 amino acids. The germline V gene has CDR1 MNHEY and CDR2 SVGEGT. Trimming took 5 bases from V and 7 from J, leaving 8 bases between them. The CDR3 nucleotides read TGTGCCAGCAGTCTGAGGGGCGGGGAGCTGTTTTTT. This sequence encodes CASSLRGGELFF.

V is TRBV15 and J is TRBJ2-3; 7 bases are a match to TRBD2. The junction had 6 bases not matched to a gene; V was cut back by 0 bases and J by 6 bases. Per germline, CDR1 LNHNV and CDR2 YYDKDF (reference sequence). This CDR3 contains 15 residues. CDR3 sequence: CATSREWEGRDTQYF. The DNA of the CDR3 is TGTGCCACCAGCAGAGAGTGGGAGGGCCGTGATACGCAGTATTTT.

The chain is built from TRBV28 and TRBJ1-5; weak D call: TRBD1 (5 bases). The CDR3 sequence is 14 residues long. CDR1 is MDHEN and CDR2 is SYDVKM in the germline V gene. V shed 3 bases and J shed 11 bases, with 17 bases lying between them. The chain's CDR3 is CASSFSGSDKAQHF. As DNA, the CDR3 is TGTGCCAGCAGTTTTAGTGGGTCGGACAAGGCCCAGCATTTT.